This T cell receptor beta chain derives from a study of control samples from healthy donors and cancer patients. The assay was immunoSEQ multiplex PCR, and TCRdb's table has in-frame clones only and misses some. The sample has about 55,000 clones, roughly 95% seen once. Germline CDR1 reads LGHDT; CDR2 reads YNNKEL (reference sequence). The length of the CDR3 is 12 residues. Trimming left V 3 bases short and J 3 bases short, with 4 bases between. The genes are TRBV3-1 (or the pseudogene TRBV3-2) and TRBJ2-3; D not certain. The receptor's source is a woman aged 18-29 years in good health. The sample was blood. The CDR3 protein is CASSHDTDTQYF. In nucleotides, the CDR3 is TGTGCCAGCAGCCACGATACAGATACGCAGTATTTT.